The 21 T cell receptor beta chains in this list originate from one sample, sequenced in a study of blood T cell repertoires in COVID-19. Only in-frame clones appear in the TCRdb table, and some are missing; sequencing was by immunoSEQ multiplex PCR. Among about 120,000 clones listed, roughly 85% were seen once. The sample taken for sequencing was peripheral blood. These receptors all stem from an elderly man with acute or convalescent COVID-19.

The chain has TRBV10-3 and TRBJ2-5; 11 bases align to TRBD1. Losses at the gene ends were 4 bases for V and 3 bases for J; bases not matched to a gene: 7. The germline gives CDR1 ENHRY, CDR2 SYGVKD. The CDR3 consists of 16 residues. CDR3 loop: CAISVGGTGGKETQYF. The CDR3 DNA is TGTGCCATCAGTGTCGGTGGGACAGGGGGTAAAGAGACCCAGTACTTC.

This chain links TRBV28 with TRBJ2-7, with TRBD2 matching 7 bases. The trim removed 5 bases at V and 0 bases at J, leaving 4 bases unmatched. CDR3 size: 14 residues. The germline CDR1 and CDR2 sequences are MDHEN and SYDVKM. This chain's CDR3 is CASSKREVSYEQYF. The DNA for the CDR3 is TGTGCCAGCAGTAAACGGGAGGTCTCCTACGAGCAGTACTTC.

The CDR3: CASSVATGRLANYGYTF. The CDR3 DNA sequence: TGTGCCAGCAGCGTAGCGACAGGGAGATTAGCTAACTATGGCTACACCTTC. The rearrangement links TRBV9 to TRBJ1-2; the match to TRBD1 covers 7 bases. CDR1 is SGDLS and CDR2 is YYNGEE in the germline V gene. V trimming: 0 bases; J trimming: 0 bases; junction bases outside the gene matches: 8. This CDR3 is 17 amino acids long.

V is TRBV6-4 and J is TRBJ1-1, with TRBD1 matching 7 bases. This CDR3 comprises 14 residues. V lost 5 bases to trimming and J lost 0 bases; unmatched junction nucleotides: 3. Germline V lookup: CDR1 MRHNA, CDR2 SNTAGT. The CDR3 sequence: CASSPGQLNTEAFF. The DNA for the CDR3 is TGTGCCAGCAGTCCGGGACAGCTGAACACTGAAGCTTTCTTT.

The DNA of the CDR3 is TGTGCCAGCAGCGTCCAGTTGAACACTGAAGCTTTCTTT. Translating it yields CASSVQLNTEAFF. The rearrangement joins TRBV9 to TRBJ1-1; D is uncertain. Trimming stripped 2 bases from V and 0 bases from J, with 5 bases between. Germline CDR1 SGDLS, CDR2 YYNGEE. The CDR3 consists of 13 residues.

The chain carries TRBV28 and TRBJ1-1; no clear D. V was shortened by 6 bases and J by 2 bases, with 4 bases between the two germline ends. CDR1 and CDR2 from the germline V gene are MDHEN and SYDVKM. The CDR3 is 11 residues long. The CDR3 region is CASRINTEAFF. In DNA form, the CDR3 reads TGTGCCAGCAGAATAAACACTGAAGCTTTCTTT.

The rearrangement joins TRBV19 to TRBJ1-2; possible D gene TRBD1, 5 bases. Trimming left V 9 bases short and J 1 base short, with 12 bases between. The germline V gene has CDR1 LNHDA and CDR2 SQIVND (reference sequence). CDR3 length: 13 residues. CDR3 in amino acids: CASSPGGNYGYTF. The CDR3 DNA is TGTGCCAGCTCCCCGGGGGGTAACTATGGCTACACCTTC.

The rearrangement uses TRBV6-2 or TRBV6-3 and TRBJ1-2, with TRBD1 as a possible D gene (5 bases). V lost 4 bases and J 0 bases, leaving 15 bases between the germline ends. The CDR3 has 16 residues. The germline CDR1 and CDR2 sequences are MNHEY and SVGEGT. The CDR3 sequence is CASSSLRDSANYGYTF. Here the CDR3 DNA reads TGTGCCAGCAGTTCGCTTCGGGACTCAGCTAACTATGGCTACACCTTC.

With respect to this clone: This CDR3 is also generated by other DNA sequences in the sample. V gene TRBV14 combines with J gene TRBJ1-2; D is ambiguous. Germline CDR1 SGHDN, CDR2 FVKESK. Trimming stripped 4 bases from V and 5 bases from J, with 8 bases between. The CDR3 contains 12 residues. CDR3 in amino acids: CASSPSSYGYTF. The CDR3 coding sequence is TGTGCCAGCAGCCCCTCCAGTTATGGCTACACCTTC.

The rearrangement joins TRBV27 to TRBJ1-2; D perhaps matches TRBD1 (5 bases). Germline V gives CDR1 MNHEY, CDR2 SMNVEV (reference sequence). Deletions cut 6 bases from V and 7 bases from J, with 15 bases between. The CDR3 consists of 13 residues. CDR3 amino acids: CASRRLREGGYTF. Here the CDR3 DNA reads TGTGCCAGCAGGAGACTCAGGGAGGGTGGCTACACCTTC.

J is TRBJ1-1 and V is TRBV10-3; 12 nucleotides match TRBD1. The CDR3 is made up of 16 amino acids. Trimming took 4 bases from V and 4 from J; bases not matched to a gene: 7. From germline, CDR1 is ENHRY and CDR2 SYGVKD. The CDR3 region is CAISVVGQGALTEAFF. In nucleotides, the CDR3 is TGTGCCATCAGTGTTGTGGGACAGGGGGCCCTCACTGAAGCTTTCTTT.

CDR3 nucleotide sequence: TGTGCCAGCAGCGTCGGGCAGGGTGGGGGAAACACCATATATTTT. Its translation: CASSVGQGGGNTIYF. The chain joins TRBV9 to TRBJ1-3, with D maybe TRBD1 (5 bases). In germline, CDR1 is SGDLS, CDR2 YYNGEE. CDR3 length: 15 amino acids. V lost 2 bases to trimming and J lost 4 bases, with 13 bases between them.

The V gene is TRBV7-7, the J gene TRBJ2-2, with D unresolved. This CDR3 comprises 14 residues. V was pared by 3 bases and J by 5 bases, with 10 bases between. The germline gives CDR1 SSHAT, CDR2 FNYEAQ (reference sequence). DNA of the CDR3: TGTGCCAGCAGCTTCGCAGGTGGAACCGGGGAGCTGTTTTTT. Its protein is CASSFAGGTGELFF.

The chain employs TRBV7-2 and TRBJ2-1, with D possibly TRBD2 on 6 matching bases. Germline V gene lookup returns CDR1 SGHTA and CDR2 FQGNSA. The CDR3 extends over 14 amino acids. Trimming pared 0 bases from V and 3 bases from J, leaving 6 bases between. CDR3 nucleotides: TGTGCCAGCAGCTTAGCGGGGGGCTACAATGAGCAGTTCTTC. Translation gives CASSLAGGYNEQFF.

The gene calls are TRBV7-3 and TRBJ2-3, with TRBD1 matching over 9 bases. The CDR3 is 14 amino acids. With 6 bases clipped from V and 6 bases from J, the junction kept 7 bases outside the gene matches. Germline V gene lookup returns CDR1 SGHTA and CDR2 FQGTGA. The CDR3 nucleotides read TGTGCCAGCAGTGGGACAGGGATGGCGGATACGCAGTATTTT. It translates to CASSGTGMADTQYF.

This chain uses TRBV6-2 or TRBV6-3 with TRBJ1-3; 7 bases map to TRBD1. The CDR3 is made up of 14 amino acids. The germline V gene has CDR1 MNHEY and CDR2 SVGEGT. V lost 6 bases to trimming and J lost 4 bases; unmatched junction nucleotides: 6. Here the CDR3 DNA reads TGTGCCAGCAGCTCGGGACAGTTCGGAAACACCATATATTTT. Its protein is CASSSGQFGNTIYF.

The chain couples TRBV6-4 to TRBJ1-2; 7 bases align to TRBD1. The ends lost 6 bases at V and 8 bases at J; junction bases unmatched: 6. CDR1 and CDR2 (germline): MRHNA, SNTAGT. The CDR3 is made up of 12 amino acids. The CDR3 DNA is TGTGCCAGCAGGACAGGGACGGGGGGCTACACCTTC. This sequence encodes CASRTGTGGYTF.

The chain couples TRBV21-1 to TRBJ2-4; TRBD2 is the table's D call and was not checked against the DNA. TRBV21-1 is annotated as a pseudogene. The CDR3 covers 18 residues. The CDR3 loop reads CASSKEEREKLAKNIQYF. The CDR3 nucleotides are TGTGCCAGCAGCAAAGAGGAGCGGGAGAAGCTAGCCAAAAACATTCAGTACTTC.

This rearrangement joins TRBV6-1 to TRBJ2-7, with D hard to call. The germline CDR1 and CDR2 sequences are MNHNS and SASEGT. The CDR3 runs 15 residues. The V and J ends lost 1 base and 0 bases respectively, with 10 bases between them. CDR3 DNA: TGTGCCAGCAGTGAAGAGTTGGGCAGCTCCTACGAGCAGTACTTC. Its translation is CASSEELGSSYEQYF.

This clone was detected only once. The gene calls are TRBV6-5 and TRBJ2-2, with 7 bases that match TRBD1. With 6 bases clipped from V and 3 bases from J, the junction kept 4 bases outside the gene matches. Germline values: CDR1 MNHEY, CDR2 SVGAGI. The CDR3 spans 14 residues. CDR3 sequence: CASSSGTDTGELFF. CDR3 sequence (DNA): TGTGCCAGCAGCTCCGGGACAGACACCGGGGAGCTGTTTTTT.

This rearrangement joins TRBV10-3 to TRBJ1-6, with D hard to call. This CDR3 has 13 residues. Germline lookup yields CDR1 ENHRY and CDR2 SYGVKD. V gave up 0 bases and J gave up 8 bases, with 5 bases separating them. The CDR3 sequence: CAISESIDSPLHF. The CDR3 DNA reads as TGTGCCATCAGTGAGTCGATAGATTCACCCCTCCACTTT.